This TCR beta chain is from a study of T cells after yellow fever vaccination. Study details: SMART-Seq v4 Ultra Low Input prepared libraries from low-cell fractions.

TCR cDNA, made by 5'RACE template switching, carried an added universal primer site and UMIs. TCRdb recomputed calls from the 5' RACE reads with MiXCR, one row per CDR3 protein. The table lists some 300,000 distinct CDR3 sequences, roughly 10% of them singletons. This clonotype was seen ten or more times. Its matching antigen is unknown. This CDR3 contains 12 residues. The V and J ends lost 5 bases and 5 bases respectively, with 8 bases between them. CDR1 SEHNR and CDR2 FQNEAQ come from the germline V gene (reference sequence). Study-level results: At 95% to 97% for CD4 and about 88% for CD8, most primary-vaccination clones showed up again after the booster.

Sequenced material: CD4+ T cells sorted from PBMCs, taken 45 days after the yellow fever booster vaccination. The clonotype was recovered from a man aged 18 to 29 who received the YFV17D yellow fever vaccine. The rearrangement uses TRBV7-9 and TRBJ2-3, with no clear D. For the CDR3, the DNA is TGTGCCAGCAGCCCGAATTTAGATACGCAGTATTTT. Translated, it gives CASSPNLDTQYF.